This passage covers 19 T cell receptor beta chains from one sample sequenced in a study of blood T cell repertoires in COVID-19. Assay used: immunoSEQ multiplex PCR; TCRdb lists only in-frame clones, some missing. The sample holds about 130,000 clones; more than 70% are singletons and the top ten take 0.95% to 1.5%. The material sequenced was peripheral blood. The receptor set was obtained from a woman older than 75 with acute or convalescent COVID-19.

This chain links TRBV11-2 with TRBJ1-1; D gene unclear. This CDR3 contains 17 residues. V was trimmed by 1 base and J by 1 base, leaving 16 bases between them. CDR1 and CDR2 from the germline V gene are SGHAT and FQNNGV. The CDR3 spells CASSLGGSVKGNTEAFF. The CDR3 nucleotides read TGTGCCAGCAGCTTAGGAGGGTCAGTTAAGGGGAACACTGAAGCTTTCTTT.

This rearrangement joins TRBV9 to TRBJ2-3, with D maybe TRBD2 (6 bases). The V gene lost 0 bases and the J gene lost 5 bases, with 7 bases spanning the gap. CDR1 is SGDLS, CDR2 YYNGEE, per germline. CDR3 length: 13 amino acids. The chain's CDR3 is CASSVEGLDTQYF. CDR3 sequence (DNA): TGTGCCAGCAGCGTAGAGGGACTAGATACGCAGTATTTT.

The CDR3 bases are TGTGCCAGCAGCGCCCGACTAGCGGGAGTAGCAGATACGCAGTATTTT. Amino acids: CASSARLAGVADTQYF. The chain employs TRBV4-2 and TRBJ2-3; 12 bases align to TRBD2. Germline V gene data show CDR1 as LGHNA and CDR2 as YNFKEQ. This CDR3 has 16 residues. Losses at the gene ends were 5 bases for V and 4 bases for J; bases not matched to a gene: 7.

The rearrangement uses TRBV5-1 and TRBJ1-4; 7 bases map to TRBD1. The CDR3 totals 16 residues. The junction had 10 bases not matched to a gene; V was cut back by 0 bases and J by 8 bases. Germline V CDR1 and CDR2: SGHRS, YFSETQ. CDR3 coding DNA: TGCGCCAGCAGCTTGGGCGGGACAGTTTCGGGGGAAAAACTGTTTTTT. Its translation is CASSLGGTVSGEKLFF.

This clone was picked up one time. The chain is built from TRBV5-1 and TRBJ2-6; 7 bases agree with TRBD1. Per germline, CDR1 SGHRS and CDR2 YFSETQ. CDR3 length: 16 residues. V shed 4 bases and J 3 bases; nucleotides not matched to a gene: 7. This CDR3 is CASSPQGPYGANVLTF. The CDR3 DNA follows: TGCGCCAGCAGCCCACAGGGGCCTTATGGGGCCAACGTCCTGACTTTC.

J is TRBJ1-5 and V is TRBV19; a possible D gene is TRBD1 (6 bases). CDR3 length: 15 amino acids. The germline V gene encodes CDR1 LNHDA and CDR2 SQIVND (reference sequence). V gave up 7 bases and J gave up 2 bases, with 15 bases separating them. CDR3 in DNA: TGTGCCAGTACTAGGTACAGGGAAGGCAATCAGCCCCAGCATTTT. Residues: CASTRYREGNQPQHF.

Details on this clone: The sample holds other DNA sequences that translate to the same CDR3. The gene calls are TRBV6-4 and TRBJ2-2; D unclear. The ends were cut back, 6 bases at V and 2 bases at J, with 16 bases in the middle. The V gene's germline CDR1 is MRHNA and CDR2 SNTAGT. The CDR3 totals 16 residues. The CDR3 here is CASSRTSGGNTGELFF. The CDR3 nucleotides read TGTGCCAGCAGCCGAACGAGTGGCGGAAACACCGGGGAGCTGTTTTTT.

The chain couples TRBV7-3 to TRBJ2-1; 15 nucleotides match TRBD2. The germline V gene has CDR1 SGHTA and CDR2 FQGTGA. The CDR3 is made up of 13 amino acids. Trimming removed 8 bases from V and 9 bases from J; junction bases left unmatched: 2. The CDR3 protein is CASGTSGRSEQFF. The CDR3 bases are TGTGCCAGCGGGACTAGCGGGAGGTCTGAGCAGTTCTTC.

CDR3 coding DNA: TGTGCCAGCTCCCCGCGGCGGGACTATTCTAATGAGCAGTTCTTC. This sequence encodes CASSPRRDYSNEQFF. This chain connects TRBV18 to TRBJ2-1; 7 positions match TRBD2. This CDR3 has 15 amino acids. With 6 bases clipped from V and 7 bases from J, the junction kept 12 bases outside the gene matches. Germline V gene sequence: CDR1 KGHSH, CDR2 LQKENI.

The chain employs TRBV5-5 and TRBJ1-6; 8 nucleotides line up with TRBD1. Germline CDR1 reads SGHKS; CDR2 reads YYEKEE (reference sequence). The CDR3 is made up of 16 amino acids. The trim removed 4 bases at V and 5 bases at J, leaving 8 bases unmatched. DNA of the CDR3: TGTGCCAGCAGCCCTTGGACAGGGAATAATAATTCACCCCTCCACTTT. Its translation: CASSPWTGNNNSPLHF.

V is TRBV10-2 and J is TRBJ2-7; D is unclear. Germline V gene data show CDR1 as WSHSY and CDR2 as SAAADI. This CDR3 region has 12 residues. The ends were cut back, 4 bases at V and 2 bases at J, with 6 bases in the middle. Here the CDR3 DNA reads TGCGCCAGCAGTGCTCCTACCTACGAGCAGTACTTC. As protein: CASSAPTYEQYF.

CDR3 in DNA: TGTGCCAGCAGTTACAGAGGGGGCACCTATGGCTACACCTTC. Translating it yields CASSYRGGTYGYTF. V and J are TRBV6-2 or TRBV6-3 and TRBJ1-2, with 7 bases lining up with TRBD1. Germline CDR1 and CDR2: MNHEY and SVGEGT. Trimming took 2 bases from V and 4 from J; bases not matched to a gene: 4. The CDR3 is 14 residues long.

This chain joins TRBV18 and TRBJ1-2; D is possibly TRBD1 (6 bases). This CDR3 region has 15 residues. V was clipped by 1 base and J by 4 bases, with 13 bases between them. Germline V gives CDR1 KGHSH, CDR2 LQKENI. The CDR3 DNA reads as TGTGCCAGCTCACCACGAGACAGAGGGGGCTATGGCTACACCTTC. Translated: CASSPRDRGGYGYTF.

V gene TRBV7-9 combines with J gene TRBJ1-2; D gene unclear. The CDR3 consists of 14 residues. Per the germline V gene, CDR1 is SEHNR and CDR2 is FQNEAQ (reference sequence). V was trimmed by 1 base and J by 2 bases, leaving 8 bases between them. CDR3 bases: TGTGCCAGCAGCTTAGACGGGATAAACTATGGCTACACCTTC. Translating it yields CASSLDGINYGYTF.

This chain uses TRBV5-6 with TRBJ2-5, with 16 nucleotides matching TRBD2. The CDR3 runs 19 residues. The V gene end was trimmed by 3 bases and the J gene end by 5 bases; junction bases not matched to a gene: 13. CDR1 is SGHDT, CDR2 YYEEEE, per germline. The CDR3 here is CASSSTGTSGRARLETQYF. CDR3 bases: TGTGCCAGCAGCTCGACAGGGACTAGCGGGAGGGCCCGTCTCGAGACCCAGTACTTC.

V usage is TRBV6-2 or TRBV6-3 and J usage is TRBJ2-7; D is perhaps TRBD2 (5 bases). Trimming pared 0 bases from V and 3 bases from J, leaving 9 bases between. The germline CDR1 and CDR2 sequences are MNHEY and SVGEGT. The CDR3 totals 14 residues. For the CDR3, the DNA is TGTGCCAGCAGTTACTCAGCGGTAAGCTACGAGCAGTACTTC. This encodes CASSYSAVSYEQYF.

Remarks on this clone: Other DNA sequences of this sample code for an identical CDR3. DNA for the CDR3: TGTGCCAGCAGTGAAGCAGGGGGCGGGCAGCCCCAGCATTTT. This gives the protein CASSEAGGGQPQHF. This chain uses TRBV6-1 with TRBJ1-5; 7 bases fit TRBD1. The trim removed 0 bases at V and 7 bases at J, leaving 3 bases unmatched. CDR1 and CDR2 from the germline V gene are MNHNS and SASEGT. The CDR3 loop spans 14 amino acids.

The V gene is TRBV11-2, the J gene TRBJ2-2; D possibly corresponds to TRBD2 (6 bases). The germline V gene has CDR1 SGHAT and CDR2 FQNNGV. The V end was cut by 3 bases, the J end by 1 base, with 12 bases between. CDR3 length equals 16 residues. This CDR3 is CASSLSTTRNTGELFF. In DNA form, the CDR3 reads TGTGCCAGCAGCTTGAGTACGACTAGGAACACCGGGGAGCTGTTTTTT.

The CDR3 region has the DNA TGTGCCAGCTCATCCAGATCAGGCGGGGCGGCTTTCTTT. Protein sequence: CASSSRSGGAAFF. The chain links TRBV18 to TRBJ1-1, with D perhaps TRBD1 (5 bases). The ends were cut back, 5 bases at V and 11 bases at J, with 18 bases in the middle. The CDR3 has 13 residues. The germline V gene encodes CDR1 KGHSH and CDR2 LQKENI.